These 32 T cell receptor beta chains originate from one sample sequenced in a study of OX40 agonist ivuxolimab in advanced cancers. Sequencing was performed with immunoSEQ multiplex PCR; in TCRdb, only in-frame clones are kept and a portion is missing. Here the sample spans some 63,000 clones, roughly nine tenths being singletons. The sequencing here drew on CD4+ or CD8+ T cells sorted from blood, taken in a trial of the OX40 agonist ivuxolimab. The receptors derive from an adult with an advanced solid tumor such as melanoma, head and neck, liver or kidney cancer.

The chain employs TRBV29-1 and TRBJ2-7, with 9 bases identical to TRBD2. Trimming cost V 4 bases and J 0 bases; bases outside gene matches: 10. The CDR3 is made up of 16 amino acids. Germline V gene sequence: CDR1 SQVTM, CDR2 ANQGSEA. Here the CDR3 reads CSVVFPVTSGSYEQYF. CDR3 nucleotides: TGCAGCGTTGTCTTCCCGGTGACTAGCGGCTCCTACGAGCAGTACTTC.

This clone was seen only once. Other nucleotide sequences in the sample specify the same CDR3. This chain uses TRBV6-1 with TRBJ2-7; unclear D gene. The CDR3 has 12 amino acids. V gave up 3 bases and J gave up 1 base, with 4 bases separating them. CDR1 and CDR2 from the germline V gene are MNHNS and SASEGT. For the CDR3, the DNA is TGTGCCAGCAGTGACGTATCCTACGAGCAGTACTTC. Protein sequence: CASSDVSYEQYF.

The CDR3 DNA follows: TGTGCCAGCAGTGAGGGGACTAGCGGGAGGGCCCTTACAGATACGCAGTATTTT. Its protein product is CASSEGTSGRALTDTQYF. The rearrangement uses TRBV28 and TRBJ2-3; TRBD2 aligns across 16 bases. The CDR3 sequence is 18 residues long. Trimming at V came to 5 bases and at J to 3 bases, leaving 8 bases not matched to a gene. Per the germline V gene, CDR1 is MDHEN and CDR2 is SYDVKM.

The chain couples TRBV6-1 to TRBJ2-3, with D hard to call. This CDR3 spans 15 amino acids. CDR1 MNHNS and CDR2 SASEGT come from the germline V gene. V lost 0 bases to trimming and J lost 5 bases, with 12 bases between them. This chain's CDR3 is CASSEATDPIDTQYF. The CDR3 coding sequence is TGTGCCAGCAGTGAAGCCACCGACCCTATAGATACGCAGTATTTT.

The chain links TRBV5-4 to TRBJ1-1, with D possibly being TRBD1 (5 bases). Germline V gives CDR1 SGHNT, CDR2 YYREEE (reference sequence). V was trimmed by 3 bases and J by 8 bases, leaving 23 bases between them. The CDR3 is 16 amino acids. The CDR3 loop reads CASSSDSQYEHVEAFF. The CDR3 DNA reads TGTGCCAGCAGCTCTGACAGCCAGTATGAACACGTGGAAGCTTTCTTT.

CDR3 amino acids: CSVSGTGAYEQYF. In nucleotides, the CDR3 is TGCAGCGTTTCCGGGACAGGGGCCTACGAGCAGTACTTC. V and J are TRBV29-1 and TRBJ2-7, with TRBD1 matching 10 bases. The V gene end was trimmed by 5 bases and the J gene end by 2 bases; junction bases not matched to a gene: 3. CDR1 SQVTM and CDR2 ANQGSEA come from the germline V gene. This CDR3 comprises 13 residues.

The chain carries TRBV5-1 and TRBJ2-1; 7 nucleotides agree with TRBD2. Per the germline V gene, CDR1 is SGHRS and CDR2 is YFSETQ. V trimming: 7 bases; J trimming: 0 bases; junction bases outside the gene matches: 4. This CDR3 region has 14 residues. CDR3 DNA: TGCGCCAGCGCCCCGGGGGGCTCCTACAATGAGCAGTTCTTC. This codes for CASAPGGSYNEQFF.

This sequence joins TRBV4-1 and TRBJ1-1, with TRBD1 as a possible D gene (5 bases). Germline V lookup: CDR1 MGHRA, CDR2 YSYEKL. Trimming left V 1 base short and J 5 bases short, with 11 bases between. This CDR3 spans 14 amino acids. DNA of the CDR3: TGCGCCAGCAGCCAAGGGTTGGGGGTTACTGAAGCTTTCTTT. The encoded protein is CASSQGLGVTEAFF.

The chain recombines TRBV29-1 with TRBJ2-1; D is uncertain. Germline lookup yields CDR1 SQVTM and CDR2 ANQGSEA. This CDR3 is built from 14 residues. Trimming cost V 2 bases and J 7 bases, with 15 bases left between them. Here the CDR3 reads CSVEIGRMLNEQFF. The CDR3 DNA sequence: TGCAGCGTTGAAATCGGTAGGATGTTGAATGAGCAGTTCTTC.

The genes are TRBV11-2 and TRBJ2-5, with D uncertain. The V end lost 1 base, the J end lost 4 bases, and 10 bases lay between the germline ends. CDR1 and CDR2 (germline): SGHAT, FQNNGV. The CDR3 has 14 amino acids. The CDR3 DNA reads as TGTGCCAGCAGCTTAGTTAGATATAGAGAGACCCAGTACTTC. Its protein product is CASSLVRYRETQYF.

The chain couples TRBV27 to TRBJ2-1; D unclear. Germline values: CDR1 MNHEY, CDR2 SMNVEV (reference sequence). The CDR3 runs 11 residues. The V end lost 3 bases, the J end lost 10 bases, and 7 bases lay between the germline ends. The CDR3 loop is CASSFSTEQFF. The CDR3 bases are TGTGCCAGCAGTTTCTCGACCGAGCAGTTCTTC.

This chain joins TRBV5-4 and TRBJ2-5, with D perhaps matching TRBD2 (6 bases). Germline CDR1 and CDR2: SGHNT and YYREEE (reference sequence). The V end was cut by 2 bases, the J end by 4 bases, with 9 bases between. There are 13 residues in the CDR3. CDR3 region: CASSFSGVETQYF. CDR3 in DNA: TGTGCCAGCAGCTTTTCGGGGGTAGAGACCCAGTACTTC.

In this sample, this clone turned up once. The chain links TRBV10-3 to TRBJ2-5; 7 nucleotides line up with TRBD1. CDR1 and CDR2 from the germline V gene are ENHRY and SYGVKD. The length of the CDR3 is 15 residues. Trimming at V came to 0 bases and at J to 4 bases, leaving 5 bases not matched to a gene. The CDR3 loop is CAISESRQGGETQYF. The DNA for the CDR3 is TGTGCCATCAGTGAGTCGAGACAGGGTGGAGAGACCCAGTACTTC.

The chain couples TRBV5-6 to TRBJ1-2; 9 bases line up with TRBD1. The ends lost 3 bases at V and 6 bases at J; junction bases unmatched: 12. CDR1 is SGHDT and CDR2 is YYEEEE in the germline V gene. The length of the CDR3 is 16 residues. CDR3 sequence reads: CASSSGTGLGEDGYTF. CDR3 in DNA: TGTGCCAGCAGCTCCGGGACAGGGTTGGGGGAAGATGGCTACACCTTC.

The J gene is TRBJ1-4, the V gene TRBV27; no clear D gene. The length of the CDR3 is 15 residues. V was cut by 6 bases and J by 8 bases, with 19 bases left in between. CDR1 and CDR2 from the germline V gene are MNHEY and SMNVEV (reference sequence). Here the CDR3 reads CASSLGGLGREKLFF. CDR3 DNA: TGTGCCAGCAGCCTGGGCGGGCTGGGCAGGGAAAAACTGTTTTTT.

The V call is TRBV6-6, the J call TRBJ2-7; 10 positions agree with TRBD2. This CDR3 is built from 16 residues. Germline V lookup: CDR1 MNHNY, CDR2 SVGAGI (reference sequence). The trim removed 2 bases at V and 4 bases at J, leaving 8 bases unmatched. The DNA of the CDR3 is TGTGCCAGCAGTTACCCCCCGGGACTAGCGCCTTACGAGCAGTACTTC. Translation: CASSYPPGLAPYEQYF.

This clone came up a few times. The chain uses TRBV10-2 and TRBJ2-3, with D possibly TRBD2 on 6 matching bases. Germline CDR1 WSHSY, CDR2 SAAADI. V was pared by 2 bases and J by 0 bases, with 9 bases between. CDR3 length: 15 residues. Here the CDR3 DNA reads TGCGCCAGCAGTGAGCTAGCGACTAGCACAGATACGCAGTATTTT. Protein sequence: CASSELATSTDTQYF.

CDR3 sequence: CASSLGGGPVSYEQYF. The CDR3 DNA sequence: TGTGCCAGCAGCTTAGGTGGGGGTCCAGTCTCCTACGAGCAGTACTTC. The chain has TRBV7-9 and TRBJ2-7; TRBD1 or TRBD2 may be the D gene (5 bases each). In germline, CDR1 is SEHNR, CDR2 FQNEAQ (reference sequence). The CDR3 runs 16 residues. Between the trimmed V and J ends, which lost 1 base and 0 bases, there was a span of 13 bases.

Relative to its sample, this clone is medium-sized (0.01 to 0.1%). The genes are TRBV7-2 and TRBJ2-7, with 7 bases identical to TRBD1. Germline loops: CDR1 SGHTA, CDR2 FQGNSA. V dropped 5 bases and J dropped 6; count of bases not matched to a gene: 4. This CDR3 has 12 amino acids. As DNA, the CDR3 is TGTGCCAGCAGCACGACAGGGATCGAGCAGTACTTC. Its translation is CASSTTGIEQYF.

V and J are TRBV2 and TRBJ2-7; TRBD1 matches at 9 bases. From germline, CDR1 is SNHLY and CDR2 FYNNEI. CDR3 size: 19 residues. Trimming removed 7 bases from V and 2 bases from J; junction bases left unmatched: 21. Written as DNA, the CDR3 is TGTGCCAGCAACACCCCGGGACAGGGCTTTCTAGCGGAGCCCTACGAGCAGTACTTC. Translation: CASNTPGQGFLAEPYEQYF.

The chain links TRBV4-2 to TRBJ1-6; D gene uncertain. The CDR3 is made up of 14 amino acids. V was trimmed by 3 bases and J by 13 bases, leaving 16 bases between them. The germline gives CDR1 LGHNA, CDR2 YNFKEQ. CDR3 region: CASSQEFAGSPLHF. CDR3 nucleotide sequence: TGTGCCAGCAGCCAGGAGTTTGCGGGTTCCCCCCTCCACTTT.

The CDR3: CASSESLAGATDTQYF. The CDR3 bases are TGCGCCAGCAGTGAGTCGCTAGCGGGAGCCACAGATACGCAGTATTTT. V gene TRBV10-2 combines with J gene TRBJ2-3; 10 bases are shared with TRBD2. This CDR3 has 16 residues. Trimming cost V 0 bases and J 2 bases; bases outside gene matches: 2. Germline values: CDR1 WSHSY, CDR2 SAAADI.

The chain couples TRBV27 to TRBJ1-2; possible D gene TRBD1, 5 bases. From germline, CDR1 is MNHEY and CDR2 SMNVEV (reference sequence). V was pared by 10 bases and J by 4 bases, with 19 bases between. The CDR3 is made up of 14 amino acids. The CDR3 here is CATLGDGASYGYTF. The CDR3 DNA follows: TGTGCCACCTTAGGGGACGGAGCTTCCTATGGCTACACCTTC.

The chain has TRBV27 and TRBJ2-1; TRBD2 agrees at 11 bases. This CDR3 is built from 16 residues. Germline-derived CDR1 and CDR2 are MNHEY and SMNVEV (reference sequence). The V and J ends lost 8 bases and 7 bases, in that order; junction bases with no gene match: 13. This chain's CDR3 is CASGYQTSGAPNEQFF. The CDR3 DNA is TGTGCCAGCGGATACCAGACTAGCGGGGCACCAAATGAGCAGTTCTTC.

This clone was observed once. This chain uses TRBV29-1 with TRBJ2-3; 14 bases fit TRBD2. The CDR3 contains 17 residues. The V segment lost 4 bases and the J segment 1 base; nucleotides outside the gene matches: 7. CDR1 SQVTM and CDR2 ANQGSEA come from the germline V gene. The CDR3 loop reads CSVGGTSGSVGTDTQYF. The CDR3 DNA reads TGCAGCGTTGGAGGGACTAGCGGGAGCGTTGGCACAGATACGCAGTATTTT.

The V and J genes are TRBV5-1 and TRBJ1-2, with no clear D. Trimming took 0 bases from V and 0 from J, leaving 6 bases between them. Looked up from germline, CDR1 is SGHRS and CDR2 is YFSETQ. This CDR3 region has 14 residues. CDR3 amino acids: CASSLESANYGYTF. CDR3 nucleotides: TGCGCCAGCAGCTTGGAGTCGGCTAACTATGGCTACACCTTC.

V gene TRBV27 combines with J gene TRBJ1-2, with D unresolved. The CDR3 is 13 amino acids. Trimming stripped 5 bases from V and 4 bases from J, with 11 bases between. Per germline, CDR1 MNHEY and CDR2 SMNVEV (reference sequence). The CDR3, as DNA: TGTGCCAGCAGTCCCACCTCCACCTATGGCTACACCTTC. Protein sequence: CASSPTSTYGYTF.

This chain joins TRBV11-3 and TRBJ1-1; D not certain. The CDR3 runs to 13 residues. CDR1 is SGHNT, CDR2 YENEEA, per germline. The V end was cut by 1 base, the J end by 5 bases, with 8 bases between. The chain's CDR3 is CASSLGVGTEAFF. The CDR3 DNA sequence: TGTGCCAGCAGCTTAGGGGTCGGGACTGAAGCTTTCTTT.

CDR3 amino acids: CASSFYSGRRRGGELFF. CDR3 DNA: TGTGCCAGCAGCTTTTACTCCGGGAGGCGGAGAGGCGGGGAGCTGTTTTTT. The rearrangement uses TRBV7-9 and TRBJ2-2; TRBD2 aligns across 7 bases. V shed 3 bases, J shed 7 bases, and the junction held 14 bases outside the gene matches. CDR3 length: 17 amino acids. Per the germline V gene, CDR1 is SEHNR and CDR2 is FQNEAQ (reference sequence).

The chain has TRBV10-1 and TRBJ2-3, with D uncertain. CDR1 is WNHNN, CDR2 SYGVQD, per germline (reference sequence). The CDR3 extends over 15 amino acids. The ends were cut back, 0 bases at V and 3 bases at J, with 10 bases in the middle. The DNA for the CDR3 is TGCGCCAGCAGTGAGTCGGCGTATTGGACAGATACGCAGTATTTT. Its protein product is CASSESAYWTDTQYF.

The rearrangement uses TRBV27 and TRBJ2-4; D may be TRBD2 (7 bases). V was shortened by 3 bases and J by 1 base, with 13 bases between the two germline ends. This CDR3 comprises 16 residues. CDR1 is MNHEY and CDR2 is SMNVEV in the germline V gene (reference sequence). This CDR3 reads CASSLGGRAAKNIQYF. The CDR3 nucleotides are TGTGCCAGCAGTTTGGGGGGGCGCGCGGCCAAAAACATTCAGTACTTC.

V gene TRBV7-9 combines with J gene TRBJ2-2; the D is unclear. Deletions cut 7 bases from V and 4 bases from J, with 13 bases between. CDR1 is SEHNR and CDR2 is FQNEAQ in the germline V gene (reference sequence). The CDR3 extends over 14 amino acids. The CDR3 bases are TGTGCCAGCAATCGCCCCTCGCTCACCGGGGAGCTGTTTTTT. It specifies CASNRPSLTGELFF.